The 12 T cell receptor beta chains reported below all come from one sample, sequenced in a study of T cells in localized non-small cell lung cancer. Assay used: immunoSEQ multiplex PCR; TCRdb lists only in-frame clones, some missing. The sample lists some 15,000 clones, more than 70% occurring once. This specimen consisted of peripheral blood, obtained before any cancer treatment. These TCRs come from an older female donor with stage I squamous cell lung carcinoma.

The chain couples TRBV28 to TRBJ2-5, with 8 bases that match TRBD1. CDR1 and CDR2 (germline): MDHEN, SYDVKM. The CDR3 is made up of 13 amino acids. V shed 10 bases, J shed 2 bases, and the junction held 6 bases outside the gene matches. DNA of the CDR3: TGTGCCACCTCGGGACAGGATCAAGAGACCCAGTACTTC. Protein product: CATSGQDQETQYF. Full variable domain (outside the CDR3, taken from reference TRBV28 and TRBJ2-5): DVKVTQSSRYLVKRTGEKVFLECVQDMDHENMFWYRQDPGLGLRLIYFSYDVKMKEKGDIPEGYSVSREKKERFSLILESASTNQTSMYLCATSGQDQETQYFGPGTRLLVL.

The gene calls are TRBV6-5 and TRBJ1-6; D remains unclear. Trimming took 6 bases from V and 12 from J, leaving 12 bases between them. This CDR3 contains 12 residues. Germline lookup yields CDR1 MNHEY and CDR2 SVGAGI. CDR3 sequence reads: CASSPGGRPLHF. The DNA of the CDR3 is TGTGCCAGCAGCCCTGGTGGGAGACCCCTCCACTTT.

J is TRBJ2-2 and V is TRBV11-2, with 7 bases lining up with TRBD2. V shed 5 bases and J 5 bases; nucleotides not matched to a gene: 5. CDR3 size: 14 residues. In germline, CDR1 is SGHAT, CDR2 FQNNGV. For the CDR3, the DNA is TGTGCCAGCAGCACGGGAGGCGGGACCGGGGAGCTGTTTTTT. Amino acid sequence: CASSTGGGTGELFF. The full variable domain, with the rest looked up from reference TRBV11-2 and TRBJ2-2, is EAGVAQSPRYKIIEKRQSVAFWCNPISGHATLYWYQQILGQGPKLLIQFQNNGVVDDSQLPKDRFSAERLKGVDSTLKIQPAKLEDSAVYLCASSTGGGTGELFFGEGSRLTVL.

This clone is a singleton in its sample. V is TRBV6-6 and J is TRBJ2-5; TRBD1 agrees at 8 bases. The CDR3 is 14 amino acids. Looked up from germline, CDR1 is MNHNY and CDR2 is SVGAGI (reference sequence). V lost 2 bases, J lost 4 bases, and 3 bases stayed unmatched. The CDR3 reads CASSYGTGGETQYF. The CDR3 DNA is TGTGCCAGCAGTTACGGTACAGGGGGAGAGACCCAGTACTTC.

The chain is built from TRBV30 and TRBJ2-3, with a possible D match to TRBD1 (5 bases). Trimming pared 4 bases from V and 1 base from J, leaving 9 bases between. CDR1 is GTSNPN, CDR2 SVGIG, per germline (reference sequence). The CDR3 sequence is 13 residues long. The CDR3, as DNA: TGTGCCTGGACAGGGTGGGGCACAGATACGCAGTATTTT. It is translated as CAWTGWGTDTQYF.

This chain connects TRBV19 to TRBJ2-1; D possibly uses TRBD1 or TRBD2 (5 bases each). This CDR3 spans 15 amino acids. Trimming removed 3 bases from V and 3 bases from J, with 12 bases in between. Germline lookup yields CDR1 LNHDA and CDR2 SQIVND (reference sequence). Here the CDR3 DNA reads TGTGCCAGTAGTATCCGGGACGGTTACTACAATGAGCAGTTCTTC. Translating gives CASSIRDGYYNEQFF.

The chain uses TRBV5-1 and TRBJ2-5; no firm D call. Germline V gene sequence: CDR1 SGHRS, CDR2 YFSETQ. This CDR3 region has 16 residues. Trimming took off 0 bases at V and 5 bases at J, with 17 bases between the two ends. The CDR3 DNA reads TGCGCCAGCAGCTTGGCCCGGTTGTCGCGGCAGGAGACCCAGTACTTC. Encoded protein: CASSLARLSRQETQYF.

This clone has just one count. This chain's CDR3 is CASSRLGALDTQYF. The CDR3 DNA is TGTGCCAGCAGCCGTCTGGGGGCCTTAGATACGCAGTATTTT. V gene TRBV11-2 combines with J gene TRBJ2-3, with D perhaps matching TRBD1 (6 bases). V was trimmed by 5 bases and J by 5 bases, leaving 14 bases between them. The CDR3 totals 14 residues. Per germline, CDR1 SGHAT and CDR2 FQNNGV. The entire variable domain, with the rest obtained from reference TRBV11-2 and TRBJ2-3, is as follows: EAGVAQSPRYKIIEKRQSVAFWCNPISGHATLYWYQQILGQGPKLLIQFQNNGVVDDSQLPKDRFSAERLKGVDSTLKIQPAKLEDSAVYLCASSRLGALDTQYFGPGTRLTVL.

The gene calls are TRBV5-1 and TRBJ1-5; TRBD1 matches 8 bases. The CDR3 covers 15 residues. Germline V lookup: CDR1 SGHRS, CDR2 YFSETQ. V dropped 0 bases and J dropped 7; count of bases not matched to a gene: 6. The CDR3, as DNA: TGCGCCAGCAGCTTGGTGGCAGGGGGCAGGCAGCCCCAGCATTTT. Translation: CASSLVAGGRQPQHF.

This clone has more than one count but fewer than ten. CDR3 region: CASSFRGAYEQYF. As DNA, the CDR3 is TGTGCCAGCAGTTTTCGGGGGGCCTACGAGCAGTACTTC. The genes are TRBV28 and TRBJ2-7, with 7 bases aligning to TRBD2. CDR1 and CDR2 from the germline V gene are MDHEN and SYDVKM. The J segment lost 2 bases and the V segment lost 3 bases, leaving 1 base of the junction unmatched. The CDR3 runs to 13 residues.

About this clone: No DNA is shown, since the ends of the CDR3 on it are uncertain; the CDR3 is the one TCRdb lists. The V and J genes are TRBV29-1 and TRBJ2-2; the table names TRBD1, a call not compared with the DNA. In germline, CDR1 is SQVTM, CDR2 ANQGSEA. The CDR3 extends over 14 residues, inclusive of both ends. The CDR3: CSVSGQGLDGELFF.

The rearrangement links TRBV6-4 to TRBJ2-5, with 8 bases identical to TRBD1. Germline lookup yields CDR1 MRHNA and CDR2 SNTAGT. This CDR3 has 12 residues. J gave up 10 bases and V 2 bases, and 3 bases lay outside the gene matches. The CDR3 here is CASSDRQGIQYF. The CDR3, as DNA: TGTGCCAGCAGTGACCGACAGGGGATCCAGTACTTC.